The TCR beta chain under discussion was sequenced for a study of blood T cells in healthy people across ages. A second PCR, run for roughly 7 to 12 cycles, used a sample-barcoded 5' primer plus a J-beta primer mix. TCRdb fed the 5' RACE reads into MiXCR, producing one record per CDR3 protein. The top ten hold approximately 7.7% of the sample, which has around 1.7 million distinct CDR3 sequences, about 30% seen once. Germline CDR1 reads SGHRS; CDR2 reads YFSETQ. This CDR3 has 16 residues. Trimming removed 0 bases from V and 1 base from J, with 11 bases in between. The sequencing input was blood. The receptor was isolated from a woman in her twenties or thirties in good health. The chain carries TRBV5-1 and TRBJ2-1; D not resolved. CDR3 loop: CASSLAVSTSYNEQFF. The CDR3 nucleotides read TGCGCCAGCAGCTTGGCCGTTAGCACATCCTACAATGAGCAGTTCTTC.